Below, 4 T cell receptor beta chains from the same sample are listed, as sequenced in a study of blood T cells in healthy people across ages. A sample-barcoded 5' primer and a J-beta primer mix were used in a second PCR of about 7 to 11 cycles. In TCRdb, the 5' RACE reads were re-called with MiXCR into one record per CDR3 protein. The data contain roughly 680,000 distinct CDR3 sequences, about 51% of them singletons. Sequenced material: blood. The receptors were gathered from a woman older than 75 in good health.

V is TRBV5-1 and J is TRBJ2-1; 8 bases line up with TRBD2. Trimming cost V 7 bases and J 5 bases; bases outside gene matches: 8. CDR3 size: 14 residues. CDR1 is SGHRS and CDR2 is YFSETQ in the germline V gene. The CDR3 coding sequence is TGCGCCAGCCGGGAGACTAGCGTCAACAATGAGCAGTTCTTC. Translated, it gives CASRETSVNNEQFF.

The chain links TRBV4-1 to TRBJ2-7; tentatively, D is TRBD1 (5 bases). Trimming pared 0 bases from V and 6 bases from J, leaving 15 bases between. The CDR3 runs to 15 residues. CDR1 and CDR2 from the germline V gene are MGHRA and YSYEKL. The DNA of the CDR3 is TGCGCCAGCAGCCAAGATGGGGCAGCTGCTAGCGAGCAGTACTTC. Protein: CASSQDGAAASEQYF.

There are a few counts of this clonotype. The chain is built from TRBV9 and TRBJ2-2, with a possible D match to TRBD1 (5 bases). The CDR3 has 16 residues. Trimming took off 0 bases at V and 2 bases at J, with 11 bases between the two ends. Germline-derived CDR1 and CDR2 are SGDLS and YYNGEE. CDR3 sequence (DNA): TGTGCCAGCAGCGTAGTAGGGGTTTCCAACACCGGGGAGCTGTTTTTT. It specifies CASSVVGVSNTGELFF.

This clonotype was counted many times. V is TRBV3-1 and J is TRBJ2-3; TRBD1 matches at 7 bases. Germline CDR1 LGHDT, CDR2 YNNKEL (reference sequence). CDR3 length: 14 residues. V lost 2 bases to trimming and J lost 3 bases; unmatched junction nucleotides: 2. CDR3 protein: CASSQPGQTDTQYF. The CDR3 nucleotides read TGTGCCAGCAGCCAACCGGGACAGACAGATACGCAGTATTTT.